This is a list of T cell receptor beta chains from one sample in a study of cytomegalovirus exposure and HLA in healthy donors. This table comes from immunoSEQ multiplex PCR, and its TCRdb copy is limited to in-frame clones, with some not included. The table shows some 120,000 clones, with roughly 80% occurring only once. Material: PBMCs. The source is a male donor in good health and CMV-seropositive. Both conserved end residues are part of each CDR3.

v_gene: TRBV7-3
CDR3aa: CASSPRLAEYNEQFF

v_gene: TRBV4-3
CDR3aa: CASSQESVRTARGEKLFF

v_gene: TRBV7-2
CDR3aa: CASSLSGQGNLHGYTF

v_gene: TRBV9
CDR3aa: CASSVGSSVANTGELFF

v_gene: TRBV5-4
CDR3aa: CASSLFWARATNTEAFF

v_gene: TRBV6-5
CDR3aa: CASSYTKGTGETQYF

v_gene: TRBV27
CDR3aa: CASSLWSQGTEAFF

v_gene: TRBV30
CDR3aa: CAWSVGRGADGYTF

v_gene: TRBV7-2
CDR3aa: CASSLALTGEKLFF

v_gene: TRBV30
CDR3aa: CAWSKQGGQPQHF

v_gene: TRBV28
CDR3aa: CASSHGTRGYEQYF

v_gene: TRBV7-2
CDR3aa: CASRPSDYYNSPLHF

v_gene: TRBV28
CDR3aa: CASSLGSGIVTHEQYF

v_gene: TRBV28
CDR3aa: CASSPLPGEQYF

v_gene: TRBV4-3
CDR3aa: CASSQEFQAGYTEDTQYF

v_gene: TRBV28
CDR3aa: CASRKPGSQETQYF

v_gene: TRBV19
CDR3aa: CASSTGRGLYEQYF

v_gene: TRBV13
CDR3aa: CASSLRGRSAGGAYNEQFF

v_gene: TRBV9
CDR3aa: CASSLNAGLAGEEQYF

v_gene: TRBV7-7
CDR3aa: CASSLRGGELFF

v_gene: TRBV30
CDR3aa: CAWSVQSGYIDTGELFF

v_gene: TRBV5-5
CDR3aa: CASSPPGGASEQYF

v_gene: TRBV23-1
CDR3aa: CASSQRASGRGQSSYNEQFF

v_gene: TRBV9
CDR3aa: CASGQAGRYNEQFF

v_gene: TRBV28
CDR3aa: CASSLGGTTGGINGYTF

v_gene: TRBV28
CDR3aa: CASSSASTGAHEQFF

v_gene: TRBV18
CDR3aa: CASSPGSGVTGELFF

v_gene: TRBV6-5
CDR3aa: CASSRRGATNEKLFF

v_gene: TRBV7-9
CDR3aa: CASSLGDSSSTDTQYF

v_gene: TRBV19
CDR3aa: CASRVRVFSTEAFF

v_gene: TRBV10-3
CDR3aa: CAIRGRGGNTEAFF

v_gene: TRBV29-1
CDR3aa: CSVVSAAASWGYTF

v_gene: TRBV27
CDR3aa: CASSSGLAGYYEQYF

v_gene: TRBV7-2
CDR3aa: CASSFLGGNEQYF

v_gene: TRBV6-5
CDR3aa: CASSWDRVKAEAFF

v_gene: TRBV27
CDR3aa: CASSFSRAGYEQYF

v_gene: TRBV19
CDR3aa: CASSQGTAIYEQYF

v_gene: TRBV6-4
CDR3aa: CASRKTGLASNEQFF

v_gene: TRBV30
CDR3aa: CAWTGGRMYNEQFF

v_gene: TRBV2
CDR3aa: CASREGYEQYF

v_gene: TRBV18
CDR3aa: CASSLQGTGARYSF

v_gene: TRBV9
CDR3aa: CASSMGQGRTGELFF

v_gene: TRBV9
CDR3aa: CASSVWTGPHDEQFF

v_gene: TRBV7-8
CDR3aa: CASIQDRGSYNEQFF

v_gene: TRBV7-2
CDR3aa: CASSVLLGGTEAFF